The entry that follows covers one TCR beta chain sequence. It has no known antigen specificity. Base qualities are not at hand, and no much larger clone is one base apart. Reading the label with the study, this specimen's time point is: newly diagnosed GD, antithyroid drugs for less than 3 months. RNA was extracted from PBMCs in TRIzol for both TCR sequencing and RNA sequencing. The diagnosis of Graves' disease followed American Thyroid Association guidelines. The patients came from an endocrinology department in Xi'an, China. Each patient gave roughly 10 milliliters of peripheral blood, collected in an EDTA anticoagulant tube. PBMCs were isolated by Ficoll Paque Plus density gradient separation without further T cell sorting. An Agilent 2100 Bioanalyzer and agarose gel were used to check RNA quality, while a NanoDrop 2000 measured RNA concentration. The method behind the library was multiplex PCR. Sequencing was performed on an Illumina HiSeq 4000. To build TCR beta libraries, CDR3 regions were amplified by Arm-PCR using iRepertoire HTBI primers. Before sequencing, the PCR products went through gel purification. The published analysis was carried out like this. Gene usage analysis of CDR3 amino acid clonotypes relied on the roughly 60 TRBV and about 13 TRBJ segments identified across samples. Filtered high-quality paired reads were merged into contigs using COPE and FqMerger. BLAST was used to align contigs to IMGT TRBV, TRBD and TRBJ reference genes, with CDR3 defined following IMGT. Any clonotype with a frequency above 0.1% was counted as a highly expanded clone. Shannon entropy served as the measure of repertoire diversity, while the Gini coefficient captured V-J evenness. A clonotype found in more than one individual was treated as public. In TCRdb, the public reads were trimmed at Q25 with fastp and aligned with MiXCR, with productive beta chains retained. Every CDR3 protein is listed once, alongside the most common genes and DNA of its rows. In this record, the V and J calls reflect TCRdb's handling and not the investigators' own analysis. This sample has 550,000 to 650,000 distinct CDR3 sequences in its table, and about 16% of those were observed once. The biggest ten clones account for 12% of the sample.

These data belong to a study of regulatory T cells in long-lasting Graves disease (dated by TCRdb to the early 2020s). For context, the study as a whole: Newly diagnosed Graves' disease patients had taken antithyroid drugs for less than 3 months. Persistent Graves' disease patients were compared with newly diagnosed Graves' disease patients by peripheral blood TCR sequencing and RNA sequencing. The study was registered as a clinical trial and conducted in China. A total of 33 samples underwent TCR sequencing, from about 13 patients with persistent Graves' disease and roughly 20 patients with newly diagnosed Graves' disease.

The germline V and J ends show losses of 0 bases and 6 bases respectively, and no gene match explains 7 bases of the junction. Spanning cysteine to phenylalanine, the CDR3 consists of 16 amino acids. Solely the CDR3 DNA is kept, with 48 bases framed from the first base. Findings and caveats that apply to the study as a whole: Sequencing and analysis were limited to the TCR beta chain. Compared with newly diagnosed patients, persistent Graves' disease patients had lower TCR Shannon entropy and fewer highly expanded clones, which suggests clonal expansion. Because the primary lesion, thyroid tissue, could not be accessed, the study looked at peripheral blood alone. Persistent patients shared more public clonotypes among themselves (around 2,700) than newly diagnosed patients did (approximately 900). The authors noted that the small sample size was a limitation that may lower accuracy. TRBV28, TRBJ1-2 and TRBJ2-5 were preferentially used in persistent disease, while TRBV20-1 and TRBJ2-1 were favored in newly diagnosed disease.

These same records also appear under a second study, on T cells in Graves' hyperthyroidism and ophthalmopathy. The second study, in turn, reports: Stable Graves' hyperthyroidism was defined as the absence of progression to ophthalmopathy over 18 months of follow-up. Hyperthyroidism patients were aged 18 to 65 years and newly diagnosed, with disease duration of less than 2 months. Patients with uncontrolled infections, other autoimmune diseases, pregnancy or lactation were excluded. Diagnoses were based on clinical symptoms, serum thyroxine and TRAb, thyroid ultrasound and orbital computed tomography. For the first round of RT-PCR on the TCR CDR3, the HTBI primer set was used together with the Qiagen OneStep RT-PCR kit. Most expanded thyroid clonotypes (frequency above 0.001) were also detected in blood, a finding suggesting that blood repertoires may reflect thyroid immune responses. A 13 V-J signature model separated ophthalmopathy from stable hyperthyroidism, with approximately 87% sensitivity and about 81% specificity in cross-validation and 80%/75% in testing. In validation, the model predicted progression to ophthalmopathy with approximately 69% sensitivity and approximately 72% specificity, a median of around six months before onset. TCR V-J signatures able to tell the groups apart were searched for in a discovery cohort of 95 or so patients, of whom roughly 42 had Graves' ophthalmopathy and about 60 had stable Graves' hyperthyroidism. An independent validation cohort of under 20 hyperthyroidism patients and some 15 patients who later progressed to ophthalmopathy tested prospective prediction of ophthalmopathy. The 100 discovery patients were divided at random into training and test sets in a 7:3 ratio. The study also compared thyroid tissue and blood T-cell repertoires from over 5 Graves' hyperthyroidism patients. After blood sampling, hyperthyroidism patients were treated with methimazole at a starting dose of 30 mg daily, and ophthalmopathy patients were treated with high-dose intravenous methylprednisolone. Libraries were constructed in a second round of multiplex PCR, after which size selection and purification were carried out. The libraries were sequenced on an Illumina HiSeq2000 using paired-end 100 bp reads. SOAPnuke was used to process the raw data, removing reads that contained adapters or uncalled bases, had a mean Phred below 15, or lacked an exact match to the constant primer or identifier. COPE v1.2.5 was used to merge the high-quality paired reads, and each unique nucleotide sequence was defined as a clonotype. Clonotypes were aligned to IMGT TRBV, TRBD and TRBJ reference segments using MiTCR v1.1. Only V-J combinations with frequency above 0.0001, covering 99% to 99.2% of repertoires, were analysed. A TCS score was defined as the ratio between F50 (clonal expansion) and ExV (chaos), using BLOSUM62-based TCRdist between CDR3 peptides within each V-J. Welch's t-statistics and random forest reduced roughly 540 V-J features to 13, which were used in a naive Bayes classifier (R e1071). Sample size was not statistically predetermined, and blinding of investigators to group allocation was not performed. The paper describes TCR Vbeta CDR3 sequencing of 130 to 150 peripheral blood samples, made up of about 41 ophthalmopathy patients, 70 to 80 hyperthyroidism patients and some 17 progressor patients.

This TCR derives from a man younger than 35 with Graves disease. Donor details come from another sample of the same person, matched by shared clones. This sample comprised peripheral blood mononuclear cells (PBMCs), obtained at new diagnosis, from a patient treated with antithyroid drugs. The chain uses TRBV12-3 or TRBV12-4 and TRBJ2-7, with 11 central nucleotides matching TRBD2. The base sequence is TGTGCCAGCAGTTTAGCTAGCGGGAGGGCCGCCCGCGAGCAGTACTTC. Its amino acids are CASSLASGRAAREQYF.